Listed below are T cell receptor beta chains from one sample, sequenced in a study of long-term antiretroviral therapy in people with HIV. Measured with immunoSEQ multiplex PCR; TCRdb has only the in-frame clones, and not every one. The table includes some 23,000 clones, around 82% detected once. The sequencing used unsorted PBMCs, collected 0.5 years after starting antiretroviral therapy. All receptors derive from a woman aged 40 to 55 with HIV. The CDR3 runs from the conserved cysteine through the conserved F or W. A D gene is named only where the DNA matches it firmly. Expanded clones get a size class; other rows say once, few or many, or leave the size out.

TRBV6-6	TRBJ1-2	NA	NA	TGTGCCAGCAGTTACAACCCTTTGGCTGGCTACACCTTC	CASSYNPLAGYTF
TRBV6-5	TRBJ2-5	NA	NA	TGTGCCAGCAGTTTCGAAGGGGGGGCCGAGACCCAGTACTTC	CASSFEGGAETQYF
TRBV18	TRBJ1-6	NA	TRBD1	TGTGCCAGCTCATCAAGGACAGGGTTAAATTCACCCCTCCACTTT	CASSSRTGLNSPLHF
TRBV27	TRBJ1-1	NA	TRBD1	TGTGCCAGCAGTCCATACGGGGACAGTCAAGGCTTCTTT	CASSPYGDSQGFF
TRBV14	TRBJ1-3	NA	NA	TGTGCCAGCAGCCAAGAAGGCGGATGGTGGAACACCATATATTTT	CASSQEGGWWNTIYF
TRBV19	TRBJ1-1	once	NA	TGTGCCAGTAGTAAACAGGGAGGGAACACTGAAGCTTTCTTT	CASSKQGGNTEAFF
TRBV4-2	TRBJ1-1	NA	TRBD1	TGTGCCAGCAGCCAAGCCTGGGGGGGACAGGGGAACACTGAAGCTTTCTTT	CASSQAWGGQGNTEAFF
TRBV14	TRBJ1-4	NA	TRBD1	TGTGCCAGCAGCCCTCACAGGGGCCTCGAGAATGAAAAACTGTTTTTT	CASSPHRGLENEKLFF
TRBV19	TRBJ1-4	NA	TRBD1	TGTGCCAGTAGTACTACAGGGGTAGTGGTAAAACTGTTTTTT	CASSTTGVVVKLFF
TRBV10-2	TRBJ1-2	NA	NA	TGCGCCACCGTCGACTCTCGGGGTGGCTACACCTTC	CATVDSRGGYTF
TRBV29-1	TRBJ2-5	NA	TRBD2	TGCAGCGTTGGGGGACTAGCGGGGCCTCAAGAGACCCAGTACTTC	CSVGGLAGPQETQYF
TRBV13	TRBJ1-1	once	NA	TGTGCCAGCAGCACAGGACTGGAAAACACTGAAGCTTTCTTT	CASSTGLENTEAFF